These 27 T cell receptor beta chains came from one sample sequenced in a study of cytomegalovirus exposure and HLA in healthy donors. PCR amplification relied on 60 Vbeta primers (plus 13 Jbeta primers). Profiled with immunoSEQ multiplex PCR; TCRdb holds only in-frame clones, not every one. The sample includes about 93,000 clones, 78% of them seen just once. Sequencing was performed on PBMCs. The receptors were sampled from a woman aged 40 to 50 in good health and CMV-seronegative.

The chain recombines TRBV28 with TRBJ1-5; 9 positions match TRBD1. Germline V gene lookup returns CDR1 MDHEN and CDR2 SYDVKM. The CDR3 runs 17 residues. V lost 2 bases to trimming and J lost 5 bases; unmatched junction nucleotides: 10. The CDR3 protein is CASSLRPIGTGHQPQHF. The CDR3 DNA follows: TGTGCCAGCAGTTTACGACCCATTGGGACAGGGCATCAGCCCCAGCATTTT.

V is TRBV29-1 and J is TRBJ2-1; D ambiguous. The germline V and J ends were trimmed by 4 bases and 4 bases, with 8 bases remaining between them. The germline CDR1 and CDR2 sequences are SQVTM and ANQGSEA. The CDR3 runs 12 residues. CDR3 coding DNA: TGCAGCGTTGCGTCAACTTACAATGAGCAGTTCTTC. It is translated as CSVASTYNEQFF.

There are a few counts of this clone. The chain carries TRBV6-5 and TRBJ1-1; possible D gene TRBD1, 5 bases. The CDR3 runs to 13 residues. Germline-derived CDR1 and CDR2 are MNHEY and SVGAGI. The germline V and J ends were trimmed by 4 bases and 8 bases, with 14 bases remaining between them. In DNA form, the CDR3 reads TGTGCCAGCAGTTTGCTGGGGACTTTCGAAGCTTTCTTT. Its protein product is CASSLLGTFEAFF.

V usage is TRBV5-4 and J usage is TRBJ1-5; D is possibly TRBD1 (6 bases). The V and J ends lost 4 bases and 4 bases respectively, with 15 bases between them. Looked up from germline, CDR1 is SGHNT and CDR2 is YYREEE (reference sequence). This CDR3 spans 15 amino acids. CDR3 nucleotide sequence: TGTGCCAGCAGCCCTGAACCCCAGGGGAATCAGCCCCAGCATTTT. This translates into CASSPEPQGNQPQHF.

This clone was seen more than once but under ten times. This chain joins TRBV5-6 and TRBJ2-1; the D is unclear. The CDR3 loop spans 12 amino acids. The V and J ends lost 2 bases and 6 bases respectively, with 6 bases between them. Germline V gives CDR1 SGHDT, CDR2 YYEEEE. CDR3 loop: CASSFRSNEQFF. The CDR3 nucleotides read TGTGCCAGCAGCTTTAGAAGCAATGAGCAGTTCTTC.

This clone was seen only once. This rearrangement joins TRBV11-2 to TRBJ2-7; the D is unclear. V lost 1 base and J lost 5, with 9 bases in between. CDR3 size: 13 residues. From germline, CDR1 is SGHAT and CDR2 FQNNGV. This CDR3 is CASSLVQLDEQYF. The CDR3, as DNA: TGTGCCAGCAGCTTAGTACAGCTTGACGAGCAGTACTTC.

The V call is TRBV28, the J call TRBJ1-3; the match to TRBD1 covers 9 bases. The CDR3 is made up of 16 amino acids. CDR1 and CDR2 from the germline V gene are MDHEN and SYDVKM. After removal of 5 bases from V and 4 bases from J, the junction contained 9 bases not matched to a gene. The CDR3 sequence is CASSRGTGSWGNTIYF. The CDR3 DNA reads TGTGCCAGCAGTCGAGGGACAGGGAGTTGGGGAAACACCATATATTTT.

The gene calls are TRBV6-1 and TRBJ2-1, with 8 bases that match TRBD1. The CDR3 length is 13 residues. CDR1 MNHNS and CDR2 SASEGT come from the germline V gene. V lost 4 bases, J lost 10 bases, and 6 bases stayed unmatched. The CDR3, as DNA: TGTGCCAGCAGTGGAGGACAGGGTAGGGAGCAGTTCTTC. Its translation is CASSGGQGREQFF.

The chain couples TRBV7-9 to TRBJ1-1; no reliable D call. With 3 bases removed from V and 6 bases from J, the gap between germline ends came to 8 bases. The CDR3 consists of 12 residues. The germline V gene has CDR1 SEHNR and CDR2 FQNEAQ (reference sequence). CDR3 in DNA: TGTGCCAGCAGCTTCAGGAAGTCTGAAGCTTTCTTT. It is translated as CASSFRKSEAFF.

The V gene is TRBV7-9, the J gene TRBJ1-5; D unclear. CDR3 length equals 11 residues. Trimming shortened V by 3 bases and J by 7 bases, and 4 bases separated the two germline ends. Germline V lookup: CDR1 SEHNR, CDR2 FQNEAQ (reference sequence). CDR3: CASSFLQPQHF. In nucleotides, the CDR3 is TGTGCCAGCAGCTTTTTACAGCCCCAGCATTTT.

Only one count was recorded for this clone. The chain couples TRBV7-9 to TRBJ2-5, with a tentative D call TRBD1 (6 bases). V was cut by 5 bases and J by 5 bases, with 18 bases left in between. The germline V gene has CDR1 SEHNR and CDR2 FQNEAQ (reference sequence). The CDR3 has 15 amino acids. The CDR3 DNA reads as TGTGCCAGCAGCACTCCGGAACAGGGAGTCGAGACCCAGTACTTC. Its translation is CASSTPEQGVETQYF.

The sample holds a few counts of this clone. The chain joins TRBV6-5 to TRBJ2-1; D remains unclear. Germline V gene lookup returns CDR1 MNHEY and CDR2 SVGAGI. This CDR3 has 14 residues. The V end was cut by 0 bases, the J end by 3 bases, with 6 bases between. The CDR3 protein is CASSYSNSYNEQFF. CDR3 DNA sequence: TGTGCCAGCAGTTACTCGAACAGCTACAATGAGCAGTTCTTC.

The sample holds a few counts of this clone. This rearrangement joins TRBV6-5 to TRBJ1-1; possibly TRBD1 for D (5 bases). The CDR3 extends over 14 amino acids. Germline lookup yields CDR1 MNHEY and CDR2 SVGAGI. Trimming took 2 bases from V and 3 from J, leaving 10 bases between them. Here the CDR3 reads CASSYKRGYTEAFF. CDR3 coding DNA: TGTGCCAGCAGTTACAAAAGGGGTTACACTGAAGCTTTCTTT.

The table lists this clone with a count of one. CDR3 nucleotides: TGTGCCAGCAGCTTAGCGCTAGCGGGAGGACCCTACAATGAGCAGTTCTTC. Its protein product is CASSLALAGGPYNEQFF. The chain is built from TRBV7-2 and TRBJ2-1; 11 bases align to TRBD2. The CDR3 is made up of 17 amino acids. Germline V gives CDR1 SGHTA, CDR2 FQGNSA. V was pared by 0 bases and J by 2 bases, with 3 bases of the junction left unmatched.

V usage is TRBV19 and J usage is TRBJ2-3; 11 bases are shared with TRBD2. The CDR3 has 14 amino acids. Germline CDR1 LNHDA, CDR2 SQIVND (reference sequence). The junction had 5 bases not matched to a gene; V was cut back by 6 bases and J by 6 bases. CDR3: CASRASGRLDTQYF. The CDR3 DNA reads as TGTGCCAGTAGGGCTAGCGGGAGGCTGGATACGCAGTATTTT.

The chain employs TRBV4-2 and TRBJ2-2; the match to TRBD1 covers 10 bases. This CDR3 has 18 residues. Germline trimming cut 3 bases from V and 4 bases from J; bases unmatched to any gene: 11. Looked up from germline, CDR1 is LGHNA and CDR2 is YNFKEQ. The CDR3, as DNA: TGTGCCAGCAGCCACCGTATCAGACAGGGGGCAGGCACCGGGGAGCTGTTTTTT. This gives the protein CASSHRIRQGAGTGELFF.

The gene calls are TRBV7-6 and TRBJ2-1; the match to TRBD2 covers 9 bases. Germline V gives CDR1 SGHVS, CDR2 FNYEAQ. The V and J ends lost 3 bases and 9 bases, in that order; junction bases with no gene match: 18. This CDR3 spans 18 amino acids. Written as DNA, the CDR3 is TGTGCCAGCAGCTTTCTACATAGCGGGAGCCTGGGAAAATCTGAGCAGTTCTTC. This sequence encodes CASSFLHSGSLGKSEQFF.

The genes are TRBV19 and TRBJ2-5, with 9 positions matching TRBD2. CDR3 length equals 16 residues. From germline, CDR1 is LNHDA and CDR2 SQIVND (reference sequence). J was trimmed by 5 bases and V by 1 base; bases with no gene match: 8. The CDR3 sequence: CASSIAGAGGAETQYF. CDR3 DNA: TGTGCCAGTAGTATAGCCGGAGCGGGAGGTGCTGAGACCCAGTACTTC.

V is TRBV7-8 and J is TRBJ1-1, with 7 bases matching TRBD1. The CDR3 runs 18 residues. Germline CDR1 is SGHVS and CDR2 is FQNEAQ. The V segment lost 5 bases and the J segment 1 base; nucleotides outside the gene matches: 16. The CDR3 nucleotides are TGTGCCAGCAGCCCCACAGGGGCAGGGCGTCGCCGGAACACTGAAGCTTTCTTT. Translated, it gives CASSPTGAGRRRNTEAFF.

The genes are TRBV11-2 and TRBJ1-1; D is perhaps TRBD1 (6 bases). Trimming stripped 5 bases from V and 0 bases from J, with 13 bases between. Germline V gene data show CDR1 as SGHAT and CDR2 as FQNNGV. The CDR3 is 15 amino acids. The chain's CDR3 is CASSPVRGMNTEAFF. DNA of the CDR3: TGTGCCAGCAGCCCAGTAAGGGGGATGAACACTGAAGCTTTCTTT.

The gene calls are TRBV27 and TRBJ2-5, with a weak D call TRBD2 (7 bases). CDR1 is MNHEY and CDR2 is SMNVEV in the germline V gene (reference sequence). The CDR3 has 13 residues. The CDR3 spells CGRGGEGRETQYF. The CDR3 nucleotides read TGTGGGAGGGGGGGGGAGGGGAGAGAGACCCAGTACTTC.

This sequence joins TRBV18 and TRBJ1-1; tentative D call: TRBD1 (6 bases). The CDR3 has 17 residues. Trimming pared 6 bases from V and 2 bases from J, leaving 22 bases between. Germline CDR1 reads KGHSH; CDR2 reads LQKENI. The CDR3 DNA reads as TGTGCCAGCTCCCCGGTGGCAGGGGACCCCCACAACACTGAAGCTTTCTTT. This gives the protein CASSPVAGDPHNTEAFF. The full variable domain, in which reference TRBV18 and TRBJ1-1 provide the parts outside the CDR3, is NAGVMQNPRHLVRRRGQEARLRCSPMKGHSHVYWYRQLPEEGLKFMVYLQKENIIDESGMPKERFSAEFPKEGPSILRIQQVVRGDSAAYFCASSPVAGDPHNTEAFFGQGTRLTVV.

The CDR3 loop is CASRPPGTGDRGYTF. The CDR3 DNA is TGTGCCAGCAGACCTCCCGGGACAGGGGACAGGGGCTACACCTTC. The V gene is TRBV6-5, the J gene TRBJ1-2, with 10 bases lining up with TRBD1. From germline, CDR1 is MNHEY and CDR2 SVGAGI. This CDR3 is built from 15 residues. J was trimmed by 8 bases and V by 6 bases; bases with no gene match: 12.

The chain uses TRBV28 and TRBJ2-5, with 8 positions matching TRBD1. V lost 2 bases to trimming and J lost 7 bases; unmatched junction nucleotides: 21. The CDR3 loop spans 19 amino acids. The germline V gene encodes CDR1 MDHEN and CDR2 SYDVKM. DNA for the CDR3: TGTGCCAGCAGTTTAGCCAGACAGGGGATGGCGAGATCCGGGGGGACCCAGTACTTC. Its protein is CASSLARQGMARSGGTQYF. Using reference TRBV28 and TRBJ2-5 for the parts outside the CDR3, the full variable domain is DVKVTQSSRYLVKRTGEKVFLECVQDMDHENMFWYRQDPGLGLRLIYFSYDVKMKEKGDIPEGYSVSREKKERFSLILESASTNQTSMYLCASSLARQGMARSGGTQYFGPGTRLLVL.

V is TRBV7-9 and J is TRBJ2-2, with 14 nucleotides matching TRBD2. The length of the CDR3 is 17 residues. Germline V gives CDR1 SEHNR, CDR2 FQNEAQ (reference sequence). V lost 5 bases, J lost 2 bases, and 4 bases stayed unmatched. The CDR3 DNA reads TGTGCCAGCAGCGAGGGACTAGCGGGGGTCAACACCGGGGAGCTGTTTTTT. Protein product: CASSEGLAGVNTGELFF.

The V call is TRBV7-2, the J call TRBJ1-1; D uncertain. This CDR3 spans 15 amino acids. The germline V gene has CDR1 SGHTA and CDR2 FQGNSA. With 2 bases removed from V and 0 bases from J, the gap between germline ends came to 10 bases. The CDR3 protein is CASSLNTLMNTEAFF. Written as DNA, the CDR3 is TGTGCCAGCAGCTTAAATACTTTGATGAACACTGAAGCTTTCTTT.

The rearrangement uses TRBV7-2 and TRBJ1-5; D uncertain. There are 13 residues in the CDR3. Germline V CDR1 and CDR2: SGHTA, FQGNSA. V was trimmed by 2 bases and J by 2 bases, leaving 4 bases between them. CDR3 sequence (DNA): TGTGCCAGCAGCTTACAGGGCAATCAGCCCCAGCATTTT. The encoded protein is CASSLQGNQPQHF.